This TCR beta chain was captured by sequencing in a study of T cells expressing NK-cell markers. Each CDR3 protein gets one entry in TCRdb, which reprocessed the 5' RACE reads and gives no DNA. The table gives 350,000 to 450,000 distinct CDR3 sequences; the top ten clones make up 5.2% of it. Looked up from germline, CDR1 is MDHEN and CDR2 is SYDVKM. The CDR3 extends over 15 amino acids. The sequence was collected from a man aged 18 to 69 in good health. What was sequenced was blood T cells: a sorted CD56 or NKG2C T cell subset, CD4+ or CD8+ T cells, or bulk PBMC T cells (not recorded which). The J gene is TRBJ2-5, the V gene TRBV28; TCRdb gives TRBD2 as the D gene, but with no DNA this cannot be confirmed. The CDR3 loop is CASSDSGNPQQTQYF.